The source of this T cell receptor (beta chain) is a study of tumor-infiltrating lymphocytes in primary liver carcinoma. For the study at large: Ranging in age from 30 to 69 years, the patients were men and women. Staging placed the tumors at T1-T3 N0M0, and they measured roughly 4.2 to 10 cm across.

Unsorted whole blood yielded the blood RNA, and germline DNA was also extracted. Turning to this clonotype: Antigen unknown. It may be a read error: a sequence one base away is much more abundant.

Overall study results and limits: Tumor tissue displayed a significantly greater top-250-clone fraction than blood (p = 0.039).

The researchers produced TCR beta cDNA from 500 ng total RNA with a constant-region primer. Slightly modified ARM-PCR, run as three nested multiplex PCR rounds, produced the TCR beta libraries. MiXCR, run by TCRdb on the multiplex PCR reads, gives a single entry per CDR3 protein. This sample has some 320,000 distinct CDR3 sequences; roughly two thirds occur once, and the top ten carry approximately 9%. Material: peripheral blood. This clonotype originated in a man between 40 and 49 years old with primary liver carcinoma and hepatitis B virus infection.

This CDR3 is CSVGGGLVGDEQFF. The CDR3 nucleotides are TGCAGCGTTGGGGGGGGACTAGTGGGAGATGAGCAGTTCTTC. V is TRBV29-1 and J is TRBJ2-1; TRBD2 aligns across 8 bases. Trimming removed 4 bases from V and 8 bases from J; junction bases left unmatched: 10. The CDR3 extends over 14 amino acids. The germline gives CDR1 SQVTM, CDR2 ANQGSEA.